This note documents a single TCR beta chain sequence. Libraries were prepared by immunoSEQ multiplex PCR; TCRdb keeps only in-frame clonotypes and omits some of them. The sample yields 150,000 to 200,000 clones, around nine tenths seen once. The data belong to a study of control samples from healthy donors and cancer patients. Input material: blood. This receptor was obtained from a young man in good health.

CDR3 nucleotide sequence: TGTGCCAGTAGTATTGGACAGGGGGCACGCAATGAGCAGTTCTTC. Translation: CASSIGQGARNEQFF. The chain recombines TRBV19 with TRBJ2-1, with TRBD1 matching 11 bases. Germline loops: CDR1 LNHDA, CDR2 SQIVND (reference sequence). This CDR3 contains 15 residues. Germline trimming cut 3 bases from V and 6 bases from J; bases unmatched to any gene: 4.